Sequencing of this T cell receptor beta chain was carried out in a study of shared clonotypes between healthy human individuals. Whole-study findings and limits: Clonotype sharing among the donors was expected to vary with sequencing depth. Genetic and exposure-history diversity was limited by the few donors.

Some clones are missing from TCRdb's copy, which holds only in-frame ones; the method was immunoSEQ multiplex PCR. Among 520,000 or so clones, 75% to 85% were seen once, and the ten largest hold 10% to 15%. J lost 1 base, V lost 4 bases, and 4 bases had no gene match. This CDR3 is built from 14 residues. CDR1 is SNHLY and CDR2 is FYNNEI in the germline V gene. Regarding this clone: The antigen is not known. With a far larger clone one base away, a read error is the likely cause.

V is TRBV2 and J is TRBJ2-7, with TRBD1 matching 7 bases. Source material: PBMCs. This sequence was found in a woman between 35 and 50 years old in good health. Some clones in this sample may be carry-over from other donors' samples. The CDR3 spells CASSASGGSYEQYF. The CDR3 nucleotides read TGTGCCAGCAGTGCTTCAGGGGGTTCCTACGAGCAGTACTTC. Filled out from reference TRBV2 and TRBJ2-7, the complete variable domain reads EPEVTQTPSHQVTQMGQEVILRCVPISNHLYFYWYRQILGQKVEFLVSFYNNEISEKSEIFDDQFSVERPDGSNFTLKIRSTKLEDSAMYFCASSASGGSYEQYFGPGTRLTVT.